This T cell receptor beta chain was captured by sequencing in a study of early T cells in non-severe SARS-CoV-2 infection. This clonotype was recorded at least ten times. Its antigen is unidentified. This CDR3 spans 12 amino acids. Per germline, CDR1 SGHNT and CDR2 YYREEE (reference sequence). The V end lost 0 bases, the J end lost 5 bases, and 5 bases lay between the germline ends. Notes on the study in general: VDJdb matching favored anti-spike CD8 responses, missing private and CD4 specificities.

Each single cDNA molecule received a unique molecular identifier. TCRdb ran MiXCR on the 5' RACE reads and lists one entry per CDR3 protein. The table includes more than 25,000 distinct CDR3 sequences, about 4.3% detected once. The chain couples TRBV5-4 to TRBJ2-5; D is uncertain. The sample here was whole blood, taken at baseline. The receptor was derived from an adult who was a healthcare worker with PCR-confirmed SARS-CoV-2 infection or an uninfected control (not recorded which). The CDR3 loop is CASSLEAETQYF. As DNA, the CDR3 is TGTGCCAGCAGCTTGGAAGCCGAGACCCAGTACTTC.